One sample yielded the 28 T cell receptor beta chains listed below, sequenced in a study of response to subunit inactivated influenza vaccine. TCRdb passed the RT-PCR reads through MiXCR, listing each CDR3 protein once. Of 450,000 to 700,000 distinct CDR3 sequences detected, 13% to 15% appear once; the ten largest clones hold around 10%. The sequences come from PBMCs from blood, collected 11 to 12 days after vaccination. All receptors come from a man aged 45-65 years who received an inactivated influenza vaccine.

This clonotype was detected a few times. The chain employs TRBV4-3 and TRBJ2-7, with a weak D call TRBD2 (6 bases). V was pared by 5 bases and J by 2 bases, with 13 bases between. In germline, CDR1 is LGHNA, CDR2 YSLEER. This CDR3 is built from 14 residues. The CDR3 is CASSVDSGTYEQYF. The DNA for the CDR3 is TGCGCCAGCAGCGTCGATAGCGGCACCTACGAGCAGTACTTC.

This clonotype was seen a handful of times. The CDR3 reads CSASVRGTYEQYF. The CDR3 DNA reads as TGCAGTGCTAGTGTCCGGGGAACCTACGAGCAGTACTTC. The V call is TRBV20-1, the J call TRBJ2-7; TRBD2 might be the D (5 bases). This CDR3 comprises 13 residues. Trimming pared 3 bases from V and 2 bases from J, leaving 11 bases between. In germline, CDR1 is DFQATT, CDR2 SNEGSKA (reference sequence).

This sequence joins TRBV5-1 and TRBJ1-1; 10 nucleotides agree with TRBD1. Germline CDR1 SGHRS, CDR2 YFSETQ. J lost 1 base, V lost 4 bases, and 4 bases had no gene match. The CDR3 totals 15 residues. This CDR3 reads CASSHRTGGNTEAFF. CDR3 sequence (DNA): TGCGCCAGCAGCCATCGGACAGGGGGGAACACTGAAGCTTTCTTT.

The chain links TRBV2 to TRBJ2-7; a weak D match, TRBD2 (6 bases). The CDR3 is made up of 13 amino acids. The V gene's germline CDR1 is SNHLY and CDR2 FYNNEI. The V end was cut by 4 bases, the J end by 4 bases, with 11 bases between. The CDR3 sequence is CASSVIGSYEQYF. The CDR3 bases are TGTGCCAGCAGTGTCATCGGGAGTTACGAGCAGTACTTC.

This clonotype was observed a few times. The chain is built from TRBV24-1 and TRBJ2-3, with 14 bases matching TRBD2. V shed 4 bases, J shed 5 bases, and the junction held 7 bases outside the gene matches. Germline CDR1 is KGHDR and CDR2 is SFDVKD. The CDR3 runs to 17 residues. CDR3 region: CATSDIRTSGRIDTQYF. Here the CDR3 DNA reads TGTGCCACCAGTGACATACGGACTAGCGGGAGGATAGATACGCAGTATTTT.

The CDR3 region is CSAQPDRGHQETQYF. In DNA, the CDR3 is TGCAGTGCCCAACCGGACAGGGGGCACCAAGAGACCCAGTACTTC. The genes are TRBV20-1 and TRBJ2-5; 11 bases line up with TRBD1. Germline V gene data show CDR1 as DFQATT and CDR2 as SNEGSKA (reference sequence). The CDR3 consists of 15 residues. The J segment lost 0 bases and the V segment lost 6 bases, leaving 6 bases of the junction unmatched.

The rearrangement links TRBV29-1 to TRBJ1-1; possible D gene TRBD1, 5 bases. The CDR3 consists of 13 residues. V was clipped by 4 bases and J by 1 base, with 10 bases between them. Germline CDR1 is SQVTM and CDR2 is ANQGSEA. The CDR3 bases are TGCAGCGTTGGGCGACAGACGAACACTGAAGCTTTCTTT. Translated: CSVGRQTNTEAFF.

Only a few counts were recorded for this clonotype. CDR3 nucleotides: TGTGCCAGCAGCCCTCAGCCTGGGGGGCGCGAGCAGTACTTC. Protein product: CASSPQPGGREQYF. The chain employs TRBV9 and TRBJ2-7; D may match TRBD1 or TRBD2 (6 bases each). Germline V gives CDR1 SGDLS, CDR2 YYNGEE. There are 14 residues in the CDR3. Between the trimmed V and J ends, which lost 4 bases and 6 bases, there was a span of 17 bases.

In its sample, this clonotype was seen a few times. The V and J genes are TRBV29-1 and TRBJ2-7; D call uncertain. Germline CDR1 reads SQVTM; CDR2 reads ANQGSEA. This CDR3 has 12 residues. Trimming shortened V by 6 bases and J by 1 base, and 10 bases separated the two germline ends. In DNA form, the CDR3 reads TGCAGCGTCGTCCCCTCTTCCTACGAGCAGTACTTC. This encodes CSVVPSSYEQYF.

This clonotype was counted only a few times. The chain uses TRBV6-1 and TRBJ2-5; 7 bases map to TRBD2. Germline CDR1 MNHNS, CDR2 SASEGT. V lost 5 bases to trimming and J lost 4 bases; unmatched junction nucleotides: 7. The CDR3 has 14 amino acids. CDR3 in DNA: TGTGCCAGCAGTCCTCCCGGGGGGAGAGAGACCCAGTACTTC. This translates into CASSPPGGRETQYF.

A note on this clonotype: At one of its ends the junction is not consistent with the germline gene, which may arise from a read error. The V and J genes are TRBV7-9 and TRBJ2-7, with 8 bases identical to TRBD2. The CDR3 is 16 residues long. Germline CDR1 and CDR2: SEHNR and FQNEAQ (reference sequence). The CDR3 loop is CANSLGASGGSYEQYF. CDR3 coding DNA: TGTGCCAACAGCTTAGGTGCAAGCGGGGGCTCCTACGAGCAGTACTTC.

This rearrangement joins TRBV4-3 to TRBJ2-5, with a possible D match to TRBD1 (5 bases). The CDR3 sequence is 16 residues long. Germline assignment: CDR1 LGHNA and CDR2 YSLEER. Trimming removed 0 bases at V and 5 bases at J, with 16 bases between. The CDR3 coding sequence is TGCGCCAGCAGCCAAGATCGTCGCAGGGTGATGGAGACCCAGTACTTC. Its translation is CASSQDRRRVMETQYF.

Only a few counts were recorded for this clonotype. The genes are TRBV20-1 and TRBJ1-6; D unclear. V lost 1 base and J 7 bases, leaving 11 bases between the germline ends. The V gene's germline CDR1 is DFQATT and CDR2 SNEGSKA (reference sequence). The CDR3 is 14 residues long. CDR3 protein: CSARVGQMNSPLHF. The DNA for the CDR3 is TGCAGTGCTAGAGTTGGGCAAATGAATTCACCCCTCCACTTT.

A few counts support this clonotype. The chain couples TRBV11-2 to TRBJ2-1, with a possible D match to TRBD2 (6 bases). The CDR3 is 12 amino acids. V was shortened by 5 bases and J by 10 bases, with 12 bases between the two germline ends. CDR1 and CDR2 from the germline V gene are SGHAT and FQNNGV. CDR3 amino acids: CASSETRYEQFF. The CDR3 DNA reads as TGTGCCAGCAGCGAGACTAGATACGAGCAGTTCTTC.

A few counts support this clonotype. V gene TRBV7-2 combines with J gene TRBJ2-5; 13 bases match TRBD2. Germline-derived CDR1 and CDR2 are SGHTA and FQGNSA. The V and J ends lost 4 bases and 3 bases, in that order; junction bases with no gene match: 8. The CDR3 spans 17 residues. CDR3 loop: CASSSWTSGRRKETQYF. The CDR3, as DNA: TGTGCCAGCAGCTCATGGACTAGCGGGAGAAGAAAAGAGACCCAGTACTTC.

The table lists this clonotype with a few counts. V usage is TRBV12-3 or TRBV12-4 and J usage is TRBJ2-2, with TRBD2 identical over 7 bases. The CDR3 runs 15 residues. With V trimmed by 6 bases and J by 2 bases, 6 bases remained unmatched. DNA of the CDR3: TGTGCCAGCAGCCGGACTAGGGCCAACACCGGGGAGCTGTTTTTT. Translating gives CASSRTRANTGELFF.

This clonotype occurred many times. The V and J genes are TRBV4-2 and TRBJ2-1; 8 bases agree with TRBD2. The CDR3 is made up of 15 amino acids. V trimming: 3 bases; J trimming: 9 bases; junction bases outside the gene matches: 10. The germline CDR1 and CDR2 sequences are LGHNA and YNFKEQ. CDR3 nucleotides: TGTGCCAGCAGCCAGGGCCAGCGGGAGACTGGTGAGCAGTTCTTC. Protein sequence: CASSQGQRETGEQFF.

The chain links TRBV4-3 to TRBJ1-3; 7 nucleotides line up with TRBD1. Germline-derived CDR1 and CDR2 are LGHNA and YSLEER. J gave up 8 bases and V 2 bases, and 3 bases lay outside the gene matches. The CDR3 length is 13 residues. The CDR3 coding sequence is TGCGCCAGCAGCCAAAACAGGGGCCACACCATATATTTT. It translates to CASSQNRGHTIYF.

There are many counts of this clonotype. CDR3 DNA sequence: TGTGCCAGCAGTCCGGGACAGGGAGGCGAAGCTTTCTTT. Encoded protein: CASSPGQGGEAFF. V and J are TRBV12-3 or TRBV12-4 and TRBJ1-1; 9 bases match TRBD1. The CDR3 covers 13 residues. V lost 5 bases, J lost 8 bases, and 6 bases stayed unmatched.

This clonotype was seen many times. The chain couples TRBV20-1 to TRBJ2-7; D tentatively reads TRBD1 or TRBD2 (5 bases each). The CDR3 spans 15 residues. The V gene lost 1 base and the J gene lost 3 bases, with 16 bases spanning the gap. Germline assignment: CDR1 DFQATT and CDR2 SNEGSKA (reference sequence). The CDR3 spells CSARVFGTGDYEQYF. The CDR3 DNA follows: TGCAGTGCTAGAGTATTCGGGACGGGTGACTACGAGCAGTACTTC.

V and J are TRBV4-3 and TRBJ1-1, with D unclear. CDR3 size: 15 residues. CDR1 LGHNA and CDR2 YSLEER come from the germline V gene. Deletions cut 0 bases from V and 1 base from J, with 9 bases between. CDR3: CASSQDEGGNTEAFF. The DNA of the CDR3 is TGCGCCAGCAGCCAAGATGAAGGAGGGAACACTGAAGCTTTCTTT.

The chain joins TRBV29-1 to TRBJ1-5, with 7 bases aligning to TRBD1. Per the germline V gene, CDR1 is SQVTM and CDR2 is ANQGSEA. The CDR3 runs to 13 residues. V trimming: 6 bases; J trimming: 3 bases; junction bases outside the gene matches: 5. CDR3 DNA sequence: TGCAGCGTGGCCGGGACAGACAATCAGCCCCAGCATTTT. Residues: CSVAGTDNQPQHF.

This clonotype was counted between two and nine times. The chain recombines TRBV3-1 with TRBJ1-1; a possible D gene is TRBD1 (5 bases). The germline CDR1 and CDR2 sequences are LGHDT and YNNKEL (reference sequence). The V and J ends lost 2 bases and 1 base respectively, with 8 bases between them. This CDR3 region has 14 residues. The CDR3 loop reads CASSQLDRNTEAFF. DNA of the CDR3: TGTGCCAGCAGCCAATTAGACAGGAACACTGAAGCTTTCTTT.

Note on this clonotype: An end of the junction differs from the germline gene, which may be a read error. Written as DNA, the CDR3 is TGCAGCGCGGTGGGCAGGGTCGCCAAAATCATTCAGTACTTC. Protein: CSAVGRVAKIIQYF. The chain has TRBV20-1 and TRBJ2-4; tentatively, D is TRBD1 (5 bases). CDR3 length: 14 residues. Per germline, CDR1 DFQATT and CDR2 SNEGSKA (reference sequence).

The chain is built from TRBV6-2 or TRBV6-3 and TRBJ1-1, with D possibly being TRBD1 (5 bases). Trimming removed 4 bases from V and 6 bases from J, with 12 bases in between. Germline V gene lookup returns CDR1 MNHEY and CDR2 SVGEGT. This CDR3 contains 13 residues. DNA of the CDR3: TGTGCCAGCAGTTCGGACATATTATCTGAAGCTTTCTTT. Protein: CASSSDILSEAFF.

The chain combines TRBV20-1 with TRBJ2-7; a possible D gene is TRBD1 (5 bases). The CDR3 consists of 12 residues. Germline values: CDR1 DFQATT, CDR2 SNEGSKA (reference sequence). Trimming shortened V by 4 bases and J by 2 bases, and 9 bases separated the two germline ends. The DNA of the CDR3 is TGCAGTGCTAAAGACAGCCCCTACGAGCAGTACTTC. Amino acids: CSAKDSPYEQYF.

The V and J genes are TRBV7-9 and TRBJ2-5; TRBD1 is a possible D gene (6 bases). V dropped 6 bases and J dropped 0 bases, with 17 bases sitting between them. The CDR3 consists of 16 residues. Germline assignment: CDR1 SEHNR and CDR2 FQNEAQ (reference sequence). DNA for the CDR3: TGTGCCAGCAGTAGTCTCTTCTGGACAGACCAAGAGACCCAGTACTTC. This translates into CASSSLFWTDQETQYF.

This chain links TRBV10-3 with TRBJ2-7; tentative D call: TRBD1 (7 bases). Germline CDR1 and CDR2: ENHRY and SYGVKD. With 10 bases removed from V and 6 bases from J, the gap between germline ends came to 22 bases. This CDR3 is 14 amino acids long. The CDR3, as DNA: TGTGCCACGCGGACGACAGGGACTTTTGGCGAGCAGTACTTC. Residues: CATRTTGTFGEQYF.